This T cell receptor beta chain came from a study of blood T cell repertoires in COVID-19. Turning to the study itself: T cells, B-cell-depleted T cells, or PBMCs provided the cDNA or gDNA that served as material.

The assay was immunoSEQ multiplex PCR, and TCRdb's table has in-frame clones only and misses some. This sample has around 180,000 clones, with roughly 88% found just once. In germline, CDR1 is SGDLS, CDR2 YYNGEE. CDR3 size: 16 residues. V dropped 0 bases and J dropped 2 bases, with 13 bases sitting between them. The chain uses TRBV9 and TRBJ2-3, with D perhaps TRBD2 (6 bases). Material: peripheral blood. This clonotype was obtained from a woman aged 25 to 45 with acute or convalescent COVID-19. CDR3 region: CASSVDLGGTTDTQYF. The CDR3 DNA reads as TGTGCCAGCAGCGTAGATTTAGGAGGGACCACAGATACGCAGTATTTT.